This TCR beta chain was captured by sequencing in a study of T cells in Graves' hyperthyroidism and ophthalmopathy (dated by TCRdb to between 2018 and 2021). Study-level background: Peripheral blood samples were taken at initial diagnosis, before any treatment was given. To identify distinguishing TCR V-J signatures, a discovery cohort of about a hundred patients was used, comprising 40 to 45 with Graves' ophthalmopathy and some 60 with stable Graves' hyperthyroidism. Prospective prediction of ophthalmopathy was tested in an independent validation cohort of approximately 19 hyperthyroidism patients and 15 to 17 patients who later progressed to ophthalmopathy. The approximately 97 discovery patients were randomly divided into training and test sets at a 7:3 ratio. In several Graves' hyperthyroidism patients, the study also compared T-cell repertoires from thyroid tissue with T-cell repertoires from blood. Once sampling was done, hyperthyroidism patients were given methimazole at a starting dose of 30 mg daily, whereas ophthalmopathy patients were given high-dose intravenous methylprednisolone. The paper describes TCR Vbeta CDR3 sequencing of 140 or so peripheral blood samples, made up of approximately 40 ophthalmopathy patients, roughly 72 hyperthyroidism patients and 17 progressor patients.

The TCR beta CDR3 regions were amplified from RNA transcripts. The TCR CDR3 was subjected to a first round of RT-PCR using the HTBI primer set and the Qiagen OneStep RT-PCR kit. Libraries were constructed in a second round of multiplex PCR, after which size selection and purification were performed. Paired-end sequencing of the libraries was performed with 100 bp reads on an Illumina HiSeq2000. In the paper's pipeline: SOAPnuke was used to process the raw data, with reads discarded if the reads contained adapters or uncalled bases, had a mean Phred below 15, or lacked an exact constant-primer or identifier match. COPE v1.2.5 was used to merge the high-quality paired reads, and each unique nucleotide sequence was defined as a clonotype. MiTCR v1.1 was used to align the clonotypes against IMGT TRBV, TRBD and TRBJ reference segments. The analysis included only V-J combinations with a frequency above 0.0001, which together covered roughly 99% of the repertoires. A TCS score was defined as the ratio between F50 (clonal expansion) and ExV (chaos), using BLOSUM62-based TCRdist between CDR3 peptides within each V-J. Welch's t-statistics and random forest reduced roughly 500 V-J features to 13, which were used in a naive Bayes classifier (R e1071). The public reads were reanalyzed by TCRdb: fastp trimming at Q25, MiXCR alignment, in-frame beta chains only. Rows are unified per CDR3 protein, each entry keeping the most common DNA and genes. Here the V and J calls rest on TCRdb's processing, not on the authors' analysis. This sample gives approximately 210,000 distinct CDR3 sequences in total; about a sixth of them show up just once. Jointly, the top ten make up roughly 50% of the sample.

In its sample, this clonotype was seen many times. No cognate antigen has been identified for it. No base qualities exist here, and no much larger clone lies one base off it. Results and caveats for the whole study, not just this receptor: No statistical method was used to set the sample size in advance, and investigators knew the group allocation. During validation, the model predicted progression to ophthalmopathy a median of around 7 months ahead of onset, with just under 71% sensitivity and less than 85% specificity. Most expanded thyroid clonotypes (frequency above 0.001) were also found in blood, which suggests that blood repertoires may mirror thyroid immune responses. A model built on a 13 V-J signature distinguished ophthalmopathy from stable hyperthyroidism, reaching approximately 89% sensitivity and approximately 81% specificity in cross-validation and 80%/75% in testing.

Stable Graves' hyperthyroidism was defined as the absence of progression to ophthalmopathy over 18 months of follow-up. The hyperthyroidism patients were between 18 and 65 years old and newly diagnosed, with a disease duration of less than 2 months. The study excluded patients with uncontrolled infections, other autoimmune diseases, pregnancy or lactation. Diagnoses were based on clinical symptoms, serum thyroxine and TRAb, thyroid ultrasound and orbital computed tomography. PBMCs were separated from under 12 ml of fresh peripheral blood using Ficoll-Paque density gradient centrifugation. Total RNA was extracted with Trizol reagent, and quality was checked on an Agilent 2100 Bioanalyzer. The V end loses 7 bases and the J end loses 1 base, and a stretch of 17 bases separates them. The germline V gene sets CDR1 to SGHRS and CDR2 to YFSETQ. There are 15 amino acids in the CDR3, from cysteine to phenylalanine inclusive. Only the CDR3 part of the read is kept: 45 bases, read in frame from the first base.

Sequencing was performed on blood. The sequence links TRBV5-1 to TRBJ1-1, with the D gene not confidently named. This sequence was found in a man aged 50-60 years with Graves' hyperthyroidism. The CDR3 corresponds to CASALTAPGNTEAFF. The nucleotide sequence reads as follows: TGCGCCAGCGCCTTAACAGCCCCAGGGAACACTGAAGCTTTCTTT. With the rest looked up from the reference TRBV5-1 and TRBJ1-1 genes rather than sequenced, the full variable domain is KAGVTQTPRYLIKTRGQQVTLSCSPISGHRSVSWYQQTPGQGLQFLFEYFSETQRNKGNFPGRFSGRQFSNSRSEMNVSTLELGDSALYLCASALTAPGNTEAFFGQGTRLTVV.